A selection of T cell receptor beta chains follows, all from one sample in a study of cytomegalovirus exposure and HLA in healthy donors. The repertoire was sequenced with immunoSEQ multiplex PCR; TCRdb's copy has only in-frame clones and lacks some. The data contain some 210,000 clones, about nine tenths of them seen just once; the ten biggest clones take up 1.5% to 2%. The sequenced sample was PBMCs. All receptors come from a woman between 18 and 29 years old in good health and CMV-seropositive. Each CDR3 is given with its conserved first and last residue. Size tells how often a clone was seen (once, few, many) or the class of an expanded clone, and some rows leave it out.

size	J	V	length	CDR3
-	TRBJ1-1	TRBV4-2	14	CASSQEGRDTEAFF
-	TRBJ2-7	TRBV28	16	CASSPKETSGTYEQYF
once	TRBJ2-7	TRBV6-5	15	CASSPGLAGDYEQYF
-	TRBJ1-1	TRBV5-1	12	CASSLSDTEAFF
-	TRBJ1-1	TRBV30	13	CAWSWQINTEAFF
-	TRBJ2-2	TRBV15	14	CATSRVGGTGELFF
-	TRBJ1-2	TRBV28	15	CASSFGDRANYGYTF
-	TRBJ2-2	TRBV10-1	12	CALGQGEGELFF
-	TRBJ2-7	TRBV30	12	CAWSPSQDEQYF
-	TRBJ2-1	TRBV11-3	15	CASSTGLRIYNEQFF
-	TRBJ1-4	TRBV27	15	CASSLDRATNEKLFF
-	TRBJ1-1	TRBV7-9	19	CASSSRDRGVVNIGTEAFF
-	TRBJ2-7	TRBV4-2	15	CASSQEASGSYEQYF
few	TRBJ1-5	TRBV7-2	13	CASSYQGGEPQHF